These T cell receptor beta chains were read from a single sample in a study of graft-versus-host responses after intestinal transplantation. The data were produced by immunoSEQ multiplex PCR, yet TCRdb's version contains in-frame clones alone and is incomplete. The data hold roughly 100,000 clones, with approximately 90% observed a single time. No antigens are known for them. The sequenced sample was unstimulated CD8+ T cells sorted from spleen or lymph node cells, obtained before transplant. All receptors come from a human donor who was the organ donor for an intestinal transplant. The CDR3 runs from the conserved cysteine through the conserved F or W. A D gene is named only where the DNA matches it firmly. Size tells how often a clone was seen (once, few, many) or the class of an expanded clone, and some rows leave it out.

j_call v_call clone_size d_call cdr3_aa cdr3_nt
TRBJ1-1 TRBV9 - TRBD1 CASSGEGAVQGSFF TGTGCCAGCAGCGGTGAGGGGGCGGTACAGGGGTCTTTCTTT
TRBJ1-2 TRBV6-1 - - CASSVGGDGYTF TGTGCCAGCAGTGTGGGTGGAGATGGCTACACCTTC
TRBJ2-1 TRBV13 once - CASSLETDNEQFF TGTGCCAGCAGCTTGGAAACAGACAATGAGCAGTTCTTC
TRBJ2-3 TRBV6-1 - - CASSGLGGGTDTQYF TGTGCCAGCAGTGGCCTCGGCGGGGGCACAGATACGCAGTATTTT
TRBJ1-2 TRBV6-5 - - CASTKLGGGYGYTF TGTGCCAGCACCAAACTGGGCGGAGGGTATGGCTACACCTTC
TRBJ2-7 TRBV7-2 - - CASSLPHNRESSYEQYF TGTGCCAGCAGCTTACCTCACAACCGGGAGAGCTCCTACGAGCAGTACTTC
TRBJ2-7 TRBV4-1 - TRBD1 CASSTGTGADEQYF TGCGCCAGCAGTACCGGGACAGGGGCGGACGAGCAGTACTTC
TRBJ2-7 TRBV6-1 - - CASSEFSGSYEQYF TGTGCCAGCAGTGAATTTAGTGGCTCCTACGAGCAGTACTTC
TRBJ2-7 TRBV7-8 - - CASSLDYTYEQYF TGTGCCAGCAGCTTAGACTATACCTACGAGCAGTACTTC
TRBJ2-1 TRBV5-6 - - CASSSEGGNEQFF TGTGCCAGCAGCTCCGAGGGGGGGAATGAGCAGTTCTTC
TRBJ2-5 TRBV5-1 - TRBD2 CASSSGTSPETQYF TGCGCCAGCAGCTCCGGGACTAGCCCAGAGACCCAGTACTTC
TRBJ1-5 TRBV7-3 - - CASRPPVSRRGDQPQHF TGTGCCAGCAGACCACCAGTGTCGCGCCGGGGGGATCAGCCCCAGCATTTT
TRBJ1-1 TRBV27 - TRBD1 CASSLEWDRPNTEAFF TGTGCCAGCAGTTTGGAATGGGACAGACCGAACACTGAAGCTTTCTTT
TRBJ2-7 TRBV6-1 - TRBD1 CASRLGQGNYEQYF TGTGCCAGCAGACTGGGACAGGGAAACTACGAGCAGTACTTC
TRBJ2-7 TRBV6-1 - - CASSDYGSYEQYF TGTGCCAGCAGTGACTATGGCTCCTACGAGCAGTACTTC
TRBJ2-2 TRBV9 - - CASSPANTGELFF TGTGCCAGCAGCCCAGCGAACACCGGGGAGCTGTTTTTT
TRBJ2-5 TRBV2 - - CATKRNKETQYF TGTGCCACAAAGCGGAACAAAGAGACCCAGTACTTC
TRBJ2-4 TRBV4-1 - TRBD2 CASSRLTSGFQNIQYF TGCGCCAGCAGCCGGCTAACTAGCGGGTTTCAAAACATTCAGTACTTC
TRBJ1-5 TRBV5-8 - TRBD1 CASSFQGEVYSNQPQHF TGTGCCAGCAGCTTCCAGGGGGAGGTCTATAGCAATCAGCCCCAGCATTTT
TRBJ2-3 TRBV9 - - CASSATDTQYF TGTGCCAGCAGCGCTACAGATACGCAGTATTTT
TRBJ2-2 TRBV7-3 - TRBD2 CASSRTSGRGNTGELFF TGTGCCAGCAGCCGGACTAGCGGGAGAGGGAACACCGGGGAGCTGTTTTTT
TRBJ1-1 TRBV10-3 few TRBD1 CAISELTGKNTEAFF TGTGCCATCAGTGAGTTGACAGGGAAGAACACTGAAGCTTTCTTT
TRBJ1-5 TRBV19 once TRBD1 CASTWTGGELSNQPQHF TGTGCCAGTACCTGGACAGGGGGGGAACTTAGCAATCAGCCCCAGCATTTT
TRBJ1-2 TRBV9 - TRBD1 CASSTPVTGNYGYTF TGTGCCAGCAGCACACCCGTGACAGGGAACTATGGCTACACCTTC
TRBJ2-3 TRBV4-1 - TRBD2 CASSQDPSGGNTDTQYF TGCGCCAGCAGCCAAGATCCTAGCGGGGGTAACACAGATACGCAGTATTTT
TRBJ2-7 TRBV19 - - CASSPLLARRYEQYF TGTGCCAGTAGCCCCCTGCTAGCCAGACGTTACGAGCAGTACTTC
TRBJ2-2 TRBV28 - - CASSTPGAGELFF TGTGCCAGCAGTACACCCGGGGCCGGGGAGCTGTTTTTT